This T cell receptor (beta chain) was sequenced for a study of blood T cell repertoires in COVID-19. About the study: There were acute and convalescent COVID-19 samples, and they came from the United States, Italy and Spain. T cells, B-cell-depleted T cells, or PBMCs supplied cDNA or gDNA.

The CDR3 is 13 amino acids. Germline V gene lookup returns CDR1 GTSNPN and CDR2 SVGIG (reference sequence). The J segment lost 7 bases and the V segment lost 3 bases, leaving 4 bases of the junction unmatched. In the study's own analysis: Researchers report that nucleated cell counts were estimated from reference gene primer amplification. The data were produced by immunoSEQ multiplex PCR, yet TCRdb's version contains in-frame clones alone and is incomplete. That table is the source of V, J and clone size, and D and trimming were worked out from the DNA. The repertoire holds some 200,000 clones, with around 89% as singletons.

This TCR was sampled from a middle-aged woman with acute or convalescent COVID-19. V usage is TRBV30 and J usage is TRBJ2-2, with TRBD1 matching 8 bases. Sequenced: peripheral blood. CDR3 nucleotide sequence: TGTGCCTGGAGGGGACAGGATGTCGGGGAGCTGTTTTTT. Translating it yields CAWRGQDVGELFF.